The 30 T cell receptor beta chains in this list originate from one sample, sequenced in a study of T cell changes during pregnancy in multiple sclerosis. Produced via immunoSEQ multiplex PCR; TCRdb's table is partial and in-frame only. The repertoire includes around 40,000 clones, 92% of them detected once, and roughly 0.72% sits in the top ten. Sequencing used CD4+ T cells from peripheral blood mononuclear cells, obtained in the third trimester of pregnancy. All receptors derive from a female donor with multiple sclerosis, enrolled in a pregnancy study.

The chain uses TRBV5-1 and TRBJ2-5; no firm D call. The CDR3 covers 15 residues. Germline loops: CDR1 SGHRS, CDR2 YFSETQ. The V end was cut by 2 bases, the J end by 2 bases, with 13 bases between. This CDR3 reads CASSFGRRSQETQYF. The CDR3 DNA reads TGCGCCAGCAGCTTCGGAAGGCGGTCACAAGAGACCCAGTACTTC.

V and J are TRBV19 and TRBJ1-1; TRBD1 agrees at 8 bases. The length of the CDR3 is 13 residues. The germline gives CDR1 LNHDA, CDR2 SQIVND (reference sequence). Unmatched junction bases numbered 8, after V lost 9 bases and J lost 5 bases. The CDR3 sequence is CASAQGARTEAFF. As DNA, the CDR3 is TGTGCCAGCGCTCAGGGGGCGCGGACTGAAGCTTTCTTT.

This clone was counted a single time. The chain combines TRBV5-5 with TRBJ2-5, with 8 bases matching TRBD2. The CDR3 totals 13 residues. The trim removed 4 bases at V and 10 bases at J, leaving 9 bases unmatched. CDR1 SGHKS and CDR2 YYEKEE come from the germline V gene (reference sequence). The CDR3 region is CASSATGGPSQYF. The CDR3 DNA sequence: TGTGCCAGCAGCGCCACGGGAGGGCCGAGCCAGTACTTC.

This chain connects TRBV7-7 to TRBJ2-2; 7 nucleotides agree with TRBD1. CDR1 is SSHAT and CDR2 is FNYEAQ in the germline V gene (reference sequence). J gave up 6 bases and V 6 bases, and 4 bases lay outside the gene matches. This CDR3 has 13 residues. Here the CDR3 reads CASSLGQAGELFF. CDR3 nucleotides: TGTGCCAGCAGTCTAGGACAGGCCGGGGAGCTGTTTTTT.

In the case of this clone: One end of the junction fails to match germline, which may point to a read error. The CDR3 DNA reads as TGTGCCAGCAGGGAAGGGGGAGGTTCACCCCTCCACTTT. It specifies CASREGGGSPLHF. V gene TRBV2 combines with J gene TRBJ1-6; possible D gene TRBD1, 6 bases. The CDR3 is 13 residues long. From germline, CDR1 is SNHLY and CDR2 FYNNEI.

This chain links TRBV15 with TRBJ1-3; D uncertain. Germline V gene sequence: CDR1 LNHNV, CDR2 YYDKDF (reference sequence). The CDR3 has 14 residues. V shed 0 bases and J shed 0 bases, with 3 bases lying between them. CDR3 bases: TGTGCCACCAGCAGAGACTTCTCTGGAAACACCATATATTTT. Residues: CATSRDFSGNTIYF.

The chain has TRBV7-9 and TRBJ1-1, with D possibly TRBD1 on 5 matching bases. With 2 bases removed from V and 3 bases from J, the gap between germline ends came to 16 bases. The length of the CDR3 is 16 residues. From germline, CDR1 is SEHNR and CDR2 FQNEAQ (reference sequence). CDR3 amino acids: CASSLRGTVGDTEAFF. The CDR3 coding sequence is TGTGCCAGCAGCTTACGGGGGACCGTGGGGGACACTGAAGCTTTCTTT.

The V call is TRBV10-1, the J call TRBJ2-1; TRBD1 agrees at 7 bases. The CDR3 is 19 residues long. Unmatched junction bases numbered 15, after V lost 4 bases and J lost 0 bases. Germline V lookup: CDR1 WNHNN, CDR2 SYGVQD (reference sequence). The CDR3 sequence is CASSGTWDRKNRSYNEQFF. Written as DNA, the CDR3 is TGCGCCAGCAGTGGGACCTGGGACAGAAAGAACCGCTCCTACAATGAGCAGTTCTTC.

The rearrangement uses TRBV28 and TRBJ1-2; tentative D call: TRBD1 (5 bases). Trimming cost V 6 bases and J 2 bases, with 13 bases left between them. CDR3 size: 14 residues. Germline assignment: CDR1 MDHEN and CDR2 SYDVKM. The chain's CDR3 is CASRLPGLNYGYTF. The CDR3 nucleotides are TGTGCCAGCAGACTCCCGGGACTGAACTATGGCTACACCTTC.

The rearrangement links TRBV10-3 to TRBJ1-3; a weak D match, TRBD1 (5 bases). Germline V CDR1 and CDR2: ENHRY, SYGVKD. The V end lost 0 bases, the J end lost 0 bases, and 15 bases lay between the germline ends. This CDR3 is 18 amino acids long. The CDR3 DNA reads as TGTGCCATCAGTGAGTCTTTCGGGCAGGGACTCTCTGGAAACACCATATATTTT. This translates into CAISESFGQGLSGNTIYF.

This clone was counted once. V gene TRBV6-6 combines with J gene TRBJ1-1; 9 nucleotides agree with TRBD1. The CDR3 runs to 15 residues. From germline, CDR1 is MNHNY and CDR2 SVGAGI (reference sequence). V gave up 8 bases and J gave up 4 bases; unmatched junction bases: 11. The CDR3 nucleotides are TGTGCCAGCTTGAACAGGGGGCAAGTGGTCACTGAAGCTTTCTTT. Its translation is CASLNRGQVVTEAFF.

This clone was counted a single time. This rearrangement joins TRBV11-2 to TRBJ2-1, with TRBD1 matching over 8 bases. The J segment lost 7 bases and the V segment lost 5 bases, leaving 13 bases of the junction unmatched. Germline CDR1 and CDR2: SGHAT and FQNNGV. This CDR3 has 16 residues. The CDR3 spells CASSPQSGRGLNEQFF. The CDR3 DNA is TGTGCCAGCAGCCCTCAAAGTGGCAGGGGGCTTAATGAGCAGTTCTTC.

The rearrangement links TRBV2 to TRBJ1-1; D remains unclear. The CDR3 length is 11 residues. V lost 6 bases and J 6 bases, leaving 8 bases between the germline ends. CDR1 is SNHLY, CDR2 FYNNEI, per germline. This CDR3 is CASRGVAEAFF. CDR3 nucleotide sequence: TGTGCCAGCAGGGGAGTCGCTGAAGCTTTCTTT.

This rearrangement joins TRBV9 to TRBJ2-1; the match to TRBD2 covers 8 bases. The CDR3 has 18 amino acids. Germline trimming cut 3 bases from V and 6 bases from J; bases unmatched to any gene: 17. Germline assignment: CDR1 SGDLS and CDR2 YYNGEE. The CDR3 nucleotides read TGTGCCAGCAGCGCCCTTGGTGAGCGGGGGACCAAGGGCAATGAGCAGTTCTTC. Protein product: CASSALGERGTKGNEQFF.

V is TRBV12-5 and J is TRBJ2-3, with 9 nucleotides matching TRBD1. This CDR3 region has 14 residues. Germline V gene sequence: CDR1 LGHNT, CDR2 FRNRAP. V dropped 6 bases and J dropped 6; count of bases not matched to a gene: 7. CDR3 DNA sequence: TGTGCTAGTGGGCCCGACAGGGGGAGGGATACGCAGTATTTT. Translation gives CASGPDRGRDTQYF.

This clone was seen a few times. The chain employs TRBV5-1 and TRBJ1-1; 8 bases align to TRBD1. The CDR3 length is 15 residues. Germline V gene sequence: CDR1 SGHRS, CDR2 YFSETQ. The V segment lost 4 bases and the J segment 0 bases; nucleotides outside the gene matches: 5. CDR3 DNA sequence: TGCGCCAGCAGCGGACAGGGCACACTGAACACTGAAGCTTTCTTT. This translates into CASSGQGTLNTEAFF.

The rearrangement uses TRBV29-1 and TRBJ2-1; D gene uncertain. The CDR3 spans 12 residues. V was clipped by 3 bases and J by 7 bases, with 10 bases between them. Per the germline V gene, CDR1 is SQVTM and CDR2 is ANQGSEA. CDR3 DNA: TGCAGCGTTGACATCGGCGGTAATGAGCAGTTCTTC. Residues: CSVDIGGNEQFF.

The V and J genes are TRBV7-7 and TRBJ2-3, with TRBD2 matching over 12 bases. The V gene end was trimmed by 5 bases and the J gene end by 2 bases; junction bases not matched to a gene: 17. This CDR3 has 20 residues. Looked up from germline, CDR1 is SSHAT and CDR2 is FNYEAQ (reference sequence). The CDR3 loop reads CASSIGPTSGRSTNTDTQYF. For the CDR3, the DNA is TGTGCCAGCAGCATAGGGCCGACTAGCGGGAGATCGACGAACACAGATACGCAGTATTTT.

The chain joins TRBV7-2 to TRBJ1-2; D remains ambiguous. Trimming cost V 5 bases and J 8 bases, with 12 bases left between them. The CDR3 is 12 amino acids. The germline CDR1 and CDR2 sequences are SGHTA and FQGNSA. The CDR3 nucleotides are TGTGCCAGCAGCCGAGCCGGGGAAGGCTACACCTTC. It is translated as CASSRAGEGYTF.

The chain uses TRBV19 and TRBJ2-3, with 8 bases fitting TRBD2. With V trimmed by 3 bases and J by 5 bases, 7 bases remained unmatched. Germline-derived CDR1 and CDR2 are LNHDA and SQIVND (reference sequence). The CDR3 totals 15 residues. Here the CDR3 reads CASSMRREVEDTQYF. The CDR3 coding sequence is TGTGCCAGTAGTATGAGGCGGGAGGTGGAAGATACGCAGTATTTT.

The gene calls are TRBV28 and TRBJ1-1; 9 bases map to TRBD1. The CDR3 is made up of 15 amino acids. Trimming took 6 bases from V and 1 from J; bases not matched to a gene: 6. Germline V gene lookup returns CDR1 MDHEN and CDR2 SYDVKM. The CDR3 protein is CASSPGQGPNTEAFF. Here the CDR3 DNA reads TGTGCCAGCAGCCCGGGACAGGGTCCGAACACTGAAGCTTTCTTT.

This clone showed up just once. The chain uses TRBV6-1 and TRBJ1-1, with 7 bases fitting TRBD1. The V segment lost 5 bases and the J segment 10 bases; nucleotides outside the gene matches: 7. The CDR3 has 12 residues. The germline gives CDR1 MNHNS, CDR2 SASEGT. CDR3 region: CASSPNRQGAFF. The CDR3 DNA reads as TGTGCCAGCAGTCCAAACCGACAGGGAGCTTTCTTT.

The chain recombines TRBV5-1 with TRBJ1-2, with D possibly matching TRBD1 (5 bases). With 0 bases removed from V and 6 bases from J, the gap between germline ends came to 12 bases. In germline, CDR1 is SGHRS, CDR2 YFSETQ. This CDR3 comprises 14 residues. The DNA of the CDR3 is TGCGCCAGCAGCTTGGGGAGGGGCGGAGATGGCTACACCTTC. Encoded protein: CASSLGRGGDGYTF.

This chain joins TRBV7-9 and TRBJ1-6; D is ambiguous. This CDR3 spans 12 amino acids. Trimming cost V 3 bases and J 10 bases, with 7 bases left between them. Looked up from germline, CDR1 is SEHNR and CDR2 is FQNEAQ (reference sequence). The CDR3, as DNA: TGTGCCAGCAGCTTTCGCTACTCACCCCTCCACTTT. Protein product: CASSFRYSPLHF.

The rearrangement joins TRBV11-2 to TRBJ1-1; 8 nucleotides agree with TRBD1. Germline-derived CDR1 and CDR2 are SGHAT and FQNNGV. The CDR3 totals 14 residues. After removal of 3 bases from V and 4 bases from J, the junction contained 4 bases not matched to a gene. The CDR3 is CASSLTDRGTEAFF. The CDR3 nucleotides read TGTGCCAGCAGCTTGACCGACAGGGGCACTGAAGCTTTCTTT.

The chain links TRBV11-2 to TRBJ2-2, with 12 bases fitting TRBD2. CDR3 length: 16 amino acids. The V segment lost 5 bases and the J segment 5 bases; nucleotides outside the gene matches: 6. Germline CDR1 SGHAT, CDR2 FQNNGV. This chain's CDR3 is CASSTRTSGKTGELFF. The CDR3 DNA reads TGTGCCAGCAGCACCCGGACTAGCGGGAAGACCGGGGAGCTGTTTTTT. Full variable domain (missing parts from reference TRBV11-2 and TRBJ2-2): EAGVAQSPRYKIIEKRQSVAFWCNPISGHATLYWYQQILGQGPKLLIQFQNNGVVDDSQLPKDRFSAERLKGVDSTLKIQPAKLEDSAVYLCASSTRTSGKTGELFFGEGSRLTVL.

The CDR3 sequence is CASIHGHPNTEAFF. CDR3 nucleotides: TGTGCCAGCATCCATGGACACCCTAACACTGAAGCTTTCTTT. This chain uses TRBV28 with TRBJ1-1, with a weak D call TRBD1 (5 bases). CDR1 is MDHEN, CDR2 SYDVKM, per germline. This CDR3 is 14 amino acids long. V dropped 7 bases and J dropped 2 bases, with 14 bases sitting between them.

The chain has TRBV27 and TRBJ2-7; tentative D call: TRBD1 (7 bases). V was clipped by 2 bases and J by 0 bases, with 11 bases between them. CDR1 and CDR2 (germline): MNHEY, SMNVEV (reference sequence). The CDR3 totals 15 residues. This chain's CDR3 is CASSLGQGGSYEQYF. The CDR3 DNA sequence: TGTGCCAGCAGTTTAGGGCAGGGGGGCTCCTACGAGCAGTACTTC.

This rearrangement joins TRBV7-2 to TRBJ2-5; D is unresolved. The V and J ends lost 0 bases and 4 bases respectively, with 6 bases between them. This CDR3 has 13 amino acids. Looked up from germline, CDR1 is SGHTA and CDR2 is FQGNSA. CDR3 residues: CASSLAAAETQYF. The CDR3 DNA is TGTGCCAGCAGCTTAGCCGCGGCAGAGACCCAGTACTTC.

The gene calls are TRBV4-2 and TRBJ1-3, with a possible D match to TRBD1 (5 bases). Germline loops: CDR1 LGHNA, CDR2 YNFKEQ. V lost 3 bases and J 0 bases, leaving 15 bases between the germline ends. The CDR3 loop spans 17 amino acids. CDR3 in DNA: TGTGCCAGCAGCCAGAGGTCCCAGGGCCTCTCTGGAAACACCATATATTTT. Its protein product is CASSQRSQGLSGNTIYF.